This record looks at one T cell receptor (beta chain) sequence and its context. Its antigen is unidentified. This sample is part of a study of vaccination and CD4 T cells after COVID-19. Per germline, CDR1 MDHEN and CDR2 SYDVKM. The CDR3 is 15 residues long. The V and J ends lost 6 bases and 2 bases respectively, with 17 bases between them. CD4+ T cells that had been cultured provided DNA sequenced with the Oncomine TCR Beta short-read assay. TCRdb itself ran the PCR reads through MiXCR, one entry per CDR3 protein. This table has roughly 11,000 distinct CDR3 sequences, roughly 42% appearing once. As for treatment: roughly 10-day PBMC culture with coronavirus spike peptide pools or control peptides (ViraFEST assay).

The chain links TRBV28 to TRBJ2-7; tentatively, D is TRBD1 (6 bases). Material: cultured CD4+ T cells from blood, obtained after SARS-CoV-2 vaccination. The sequence derives from a human donor with COVID-19. The CDR3 DNA is TGTGCCAGCAGGGGATCCCTGACAGGCCCCTACGAGCAGTACTTC. It translates to CASRGSLTGPYEQYF.